A few counts support the clone carrying this TCR beta chain. Its antigen is not known. This sample was included in a study of cytomegalovirus exposure and HLA in healthy donors. PCR was performed using 60 Vbeta and 13 Jbeta primers. Assay: immunoSEQ multiplex PCR; the TCRdb copy retains only in-frame clones and omits some. The sample has about 140,000 clones; just over 70% are singletons. Study-wide results and caveats: Beyond CMV serostatus, there was no information to go on about immune exposure.

The source is a woman aged 25-40 years in good health and CMV-seronegative. Sequenced: PBMCs.

The DNA of the CDR3 is TGTGCCTGGGGCCAGGGACTAAGCTCTGGAAACACCATATATTTT. It specifies CAWGQGLSSGNTIYF. The rearrangement joins TRBV30 to TRBJ1-3, with D maybe TRBD1 (5 bases). CDR1 is GTSNPN and CDR2 is SVGIG in the germline V gene (reference sequence). With 5 bases removed from V and 0 bases from J, the gap between germline ends came to 14 bases. The CDR3 runs to 15 residues.